The 24 T cell receptor beta chains below were found in one sample sequenced in a study of CD8+ T cells in alopecia areata. Isolated RNA was reverse transcribed into cDNA used as the sequencing template. TCRdb keeps only in-frame clones here, not all; method: immunoSEQ multiplex PCR. The profile covers 150,000 or so clones, with around 47% appearing a single time and over 5.5% taken by the ten largest. The sequencing input was CD4+ T cells sorted from blood. The receptors originated from a human donor with alopecia areata.

This CDR3 is CASSEGSYNEQFF. DNA of the CDR3: TGTGCCAGCAGTGAAGGCTCTTACAATGAGCAGTTCTTC. The chain couples TRBV2 to TRBJ2-1; no clear D. This CDR3 has 13 amino acids. The V gene lost 1 base and the J gene lost 4 bases, with 5 bases spanning the gap. Germline CDR1 and CDR2: SNHLY and FYNNEI.

This chain links TRBV30 with TRBJ2-1; 8 bases fit TRBD2. The V and J ends lost 2 bases and 9 bases, in that order; junction bases with no gene match: 6. This CDR3 spans 13 amino acids. Germline values: CDR1 GTSNPN, CDR2 SVGIG (reference sequence). The DNA for the CDR3 is TGTGCCTGGAGTAACGAGCGGGAGCTTGAGCAGTTCTTC. This gives the protein CAWSNERELEQFF.

The rearrangement joins TRBV5-1 to TRBJ2-5; 7 nucleotides line up with TRBD2. Germline lookup yields CDR1 SGHRS and CDR2 YFSETQ. This CDR3 comprises 14 residues. Trimming cost V 4 bases and J 5 bases; bases outside gene matches: 8. The CDR3, as DNA: TGCGCCAGCAGCGGGAGGGGATCCGGTGAGACCCAGTACTTC. It encodes CASSGRGSGETQYF.

The chain combines TRBV2 with TRBJ2-3; D tentatively reads TRBD1 or TRBD2 (6 bases each). Germline CDR1 and CDR2: SNHLY and FYNNEI. Between the trimmed V and J ends, which lost 6 bases and 3 bases, there was a span of 16 bases. CDR3 length: 15 amino acids. CDR3 protein: CASRWLGGRTDTQYF. The CDR3, as DNA: TGTGCCAGCAGGTGGCTCGGGGGCCGGACAGATACGCAGTATTTT.

This chain connects TRBV5-1 to TRBJ2-7; 9 bases line up with TRBD2. The CDR3 is 15 amino acids. The V gene end was trimmed by 2 bases and the J gene end by 2 bases; junction bases not matched to a gene: 5. Germline loops: CDR1 SGHRS, CDR2 YFSETQ. The CDR3 sequence is CASSFISGRAYEQYF. In DNA, the CDR3 is TGCGCCAGCAGCTTTATTAGCGGGAGAGCCTACGAGCAGTACTTC. Together with reference TRBV5-1 and TRBJ2-7, the CDR3 gives the full variable domain: KAGVTQTPRYLIKTRGQQVTLSCSPISGHRSVSWYQQTPGQGLQFLFEYFSETQRNKGNFPGRFSGRQFSNSRSEMNVSTLELGDSALYLCASSFISGRAYEQYFGPGTRLTVT.

To note about this clone: Germline is not matched at one junction end, which may reflect a read error. The rearrangement uses TRBV7-7 and TRBJ2-5, with D tentatively TRBD1 (6 bases). The CDR3 runs to 15 residues. In germline, CDR1 is SSHAT, CDR2 FNYEAQ (reference sequence). The CDR3 sequence is CASSSGDRAQETQYF. The CDR3, as DNA: TGTGCTAGCAGCTCAGGGGACCGAGCACAAGAGACCCAGTACTTC.

The chain recombines TRBV28 with TRBJ1-2; 11 positions match TRBD1. Per germline, CDR1 MDHEN and CDR2 SYDVKM. Trimming took 5 bases from V and 8 from J; bases not matched to a gene: 10. This CDR3 is built from 15 residues. CDR3 loop: CASSTEGQGAMGYTF. The CDR3 DNA sequence: TGTGCCAGCAGTACCGAAGGACAGGGGGCGATGGGCTACACCTTC.

The sample holds a few counts of this clone. The J gene is TRBJ2-1, the V gene TRBV7-8; D is tentatively TRBD1 or TRBD2 (6 bases each). Germline V gene sequence: CDR1 SGHVS, CDR2 FQNEAQ. The CDR3 spans 16 residues. Trimming pared 0 bases from V and 2 bases from J, leaving 11 bases between. The CDR3 loop is CASSLAVGGAYNEQFF. DNA for the CDR3: TGTGCCAGCAGCTTAGCGGTGGGGGGCGCCTACAATGAGCAGTTCTTC.

CDR3 residues: CAWSGGKRGNQPQHF. CDR3 DNA: TGTGCCTGGAGTGGGGGGAAAAGAGGCAATCAGCCCCAGCATTTT. The chain uses TRBV30 and TRBJ1-5, with a tentative D call TRBD1 (5 bases). V dropped 1 base and J dropped 2 bases, with 12 bases sitting between them. The germline CDR1 and CDR2 sequences are GTSNPN and SVGIG (reference sequence). The length of the CDR3 is 15 residues.

This clone came up a few times. The chain combines TRBV4-1 with TRBJ2-7, with 7 bases fitting TRBD1. Per the germline V gene, CDR1 is MGHRA and CDR2 is YSYEKL. The length of the CDR3 is 17 residues. The V gene end was trimmed by 0 bases and the J gene end by 0 bases; junction bases not matched to a gene: 8. This CDR3 reads CASSQEAGTELSYEQYF. The DNA for the CDR3 is TGCGCCAGCAGCCAAGAAGCCGGGACAGAACTCTCCTACGAGCAGTACTTC.

The chain employs TRBV4-1 and TRBJ2-5; tentatively, D is TRBD1 or TRBD2 (5 bases each). V dropped 1 base and J dropped 4 bases, with 16 bases sitting between them. Germline assignment: CDR1 MGHRA and CDR2 YSYEKL. This CDR3 spans 16 amino acids. CDR3: CASSQGGTADLETQYF. DNA of the CDR3: TGCGCCAGCAGCCAAGGGGGGACGGCCGACCTAGAGACCCAGTACTTC.

This chain uses TRBV18 with TRBJ1-2; 9 bases line up with TRBD1. From germline, CDR1 is KGHSH and CDR2 LQKENI. The CDR3 sequence is 15 residues long. The V and J ends lost 4 bases and 8 bases, in that order; junction bases with no gene match: 11. The CDR3 DNA is TGTGCCAGCTCACTGAGGGACAGGGAGATTAGCGGCTACACCTTC. Residues: CASSLRDREISGYTF.

This clone was seen a single time. This chain uses TRBV9 with TRBJ2-1, with D perhaps matching TRBD1 (6 bases). Germline V gene lookup returns CDR1 SGDLS and CDR2 YYNGEE. V lost 3 bases to trimming and J lost 10 bases, with 11 bases between them. The CDR3 spans 12 residues. The CDR3 reads CASSASGTEQFF. In DNA, the CDR3 is TGTGCCAGCAGCGCATCCGGGACAGAGCAGTTCTTC.

The chain joins TRBV6-5 to TRBJ2-3, with D uncertain. CDR3 length: 11 amino acids. CDR1 and CDR2 (germline): MNHEY, SVGAGI. V was trimmed by 8 bases and J by 4 bases, leaving 7 bases between them. The CDR3 is CASANPDTQYF. CDR3 DNA: TGTGCCAGCGCGAACCCAGATACGCAGTATTTT.

The chain employs TRBV9 and TRBJ2-2; D is unresolved. CDR1 SGDLS and CDR2 YYNGEE come from the germline V gene. This CDR3 spans 13 amino acids. V was trimmed by 3 bases and J by 7 bases, leaving 10 bases between them. The CDR3 reads CASSAQVGGELFF. CDR3 in DNA: TGTGCCAGCAGCGCGCAGGTTGGCGGGGAGCTGTTTTTT.

The chain joins TRBV28 to TRBJ2-7; D not certain. Per germline, CDR1 MDHEN and CDR2 SYDVKM. The V end lost 5 bases, the J end lost 3 bases, and 14 bases lay between the germline ends. This CDR3 is built from 14 residues. The CDR3 spells CASSPETANYEQYF. CDR3 coding DNA: TGTGCCAGCAGTCCAGAAACAGCTAACTACGAGCAGTACTTC.

The V gene is TRBV29-1, the J gene TRBJ2-7; 8 nucleotides line up with TRBD1. Germline V lookup: CDR1 SQVTM, CDR2 ANQGSEA. The V gene end was trimmed by 6 bases and the J gene end by 2 bases; junction bases not matched to a gene: 15. The CDR3 extends over 16 amino acids. The CDR3: CSVATTGGFLTYEQYF. CDR3 nucleotide sequence: TGCAGCGTAGCAACCACAGGGGGTTTTCTGACCTACGAGCAGTACTTC.

This chain's CDR3 is CASSSVRRTGYYGYTF. For the CDR3, the DNA is TGTGCCAGCAGTTCCGTTCGGCGGACAGGCTACTATGGCTACACCTTC. The V call is TRBV25-1, the J call TRBJ1-2, with 7 bases matching TRBD1. Germline-derived CDR1 and CDR2 are MGHDK and SYGVNS. V dropped 5 bases and J dropped 3; count of bases not matched to a gene: 12. This CDR3 region has 16 residues.

The chain uses TRBV15 and TRBJ2-7; no definite D call. V lost 8 bases and J 0 bases, leaving 11 bases between the germline ends. This CDR3 is built from 13 residues. CDR1 and CDR2 from the germline V gene are LNHNV and YYDKDF (reference sequence). The CDR3: CATAMGNSYEQYF. CDR3 coding DNA: TGTGCCACCGCGATGGGGAACTCCTACGAGCAGTACTTC.

Only a few counts were recorded for this clone. The rearrangement joins TRBV6-5 to TRBJ2-1; D is uncertain. Germline-derived CDR1 and CDR2 are MNHEY and SVGAGI. Trimming shortened V by 0 bases and J by 10 bases, and 13 bases separated the two germline ends. This CDR3 is built from 14 residues. The CDR3 loop is CASSYSSDTVEQFF. CDR3 in DNA: TGTGCCAGCAGTTACTCCTCCGACACCGTCGAGCAGTTCTTC.

V and J are TRBV2 and TRBJ2-7; 7 bases fit TRBD1. Germline CDR1 SNHLY, CDR2 FYNNEI. V trimming: 6 bases; J trimming: 3 bases; junction bases outside the gene matches: 14. The CDR3 spans 16 residues. CDR3 sequence reads: CASSNHGTVVRYEQYF. CDR3 bases: TGTGCCAGCAGCAACCACGGGACAGTCGTTCGCTACGAGCAGTACTTC.

This chain uses TRBV5-1 with TRBJ2-2, with D perhaps matching TRBD1 or TRBD2 (5 bases each). The germline V gene has CDR1 SGHRS and CDR2 YFSETQ. The germline V and J ends were trimmed by 4 bases and 2 bases, with 9 bases remaining between them. The CDR3 runs 14 residues. In DNA, the CDR3 is TGCGCCAGCAGCGAGGGGCTCAACACCGGGGAGCTGTTTTTT. Protein: CASSEGLNTGELFF. Drawing the rest from reference TRBV5-1 and TRBJ2-2, the complete variable domain is KAGVTQTPRYLIKTRGQQVTLSCSPISGHRSVSWYQQTPGQGLQFLFEYFSETQRNKGNFPGRFSGRQFSNSRSEMNVSTLELGDSALYLCASSEGLNTGELFFGEGSRLTVL.

This clone was counted a few times. The CDR3 sequence: CASSDSNEKLFF. The CDR3 nucleotides read TGTGCCAGCAGTGACAGTAATGAAAAACTGTTTTTT. V usage is TRBV6-5 and J usage is TRBJ1-4, with D possibly matching TRBD1 (5 bases). This CDR3 is built from 12 residues. Per the germline V gene, CDR1 is MNHEY and CDR2 is SVGAGI. V was pared by 5 bases and J by 4 bases, with 5 bases between.

J is TRBJ2-3 and V is TRBV18; 7 nucleotides line up with TRBD2. V was clipped by 8 bases and J by 5 bases; unmatched bases: 19. Per germline, CDR1 KGHSH and CDR2 LQKENI. The CDR3 extends over 17 amino acids. CDR3: CASLTRNGAGALDTQYF. In DNA, the CDR3 is TGTGCCAGCCTCACCAGGAACGGTGCGGGAGCATTAGATACGCAGTATTTT.